These 12 T cell receptor beta chains were sequenced from one sample in a study of CD8+ T cells in alopecia areata. Once RNA had been extracted, it was reverse transcribed into cDNA to act as the sequencing template. Libraries were prepared by immunoSEQ multiplex PCR; TCRdb keeps only in-frame clonotypes and omits some of them. This sample has more than 75,000 clones, with roughly two fifths found just once. The sample was CD4+ T cells sorted from blood. The receptors derive from a human donor with alopecia areata.

This clone was found a few times. V gene TRBV6-7 combines with J gene TRBJ1-1; D uncertain. TRBV6-7 is an ORF, and what it does is uncertain. This CDR3 spans 9 amino acids. Trimming removed 11 bases at V and 1 base at J, with 2 bases between. CDR3 DNA sequence: TGTGCCTGGAACACTGAAGCTTTCTTT. Translated: CAWNTEAFF.

This clone was counted between two and nine times. V gene TRBV27 combines with J gene TRBJ2-5, with 7 nucleotides matching TRBD2. The CDR3 runs 14 residues. Germline V CDR1 and CDR2: MNHEY, SMNVEV (reference sequence). V gave up 2 bases and J gave up 4 bases; unmatched junction bases: 4. This chain's CDR3 is CASSLAGATETQYF. DNA of the CDR3: TGTGCCAGCAGTTTAGCGGGAGCCACAGAGACCCAGTACTTC.

The V and J genes are TRBV9 and TRBJ2-2; TRBD1 might be the D (6 bases). Germline V gives CDR1 SGDLS, CDR2 YYNGEE. V was cut by 0 bases and J by 0 bases, with 9 bases left in between. This CDR3 is 16 amino acids long. CDR3 loop: CASSVGTEANTGELFF. CDR3 DNA sequence: TGTGCCAGCAGCGTAGGGACAGAGGCGAACACCGGGGAGCTGTTTTTT.

The chain links TRBV28 to TRBJ2-4; D is possibly TRBD2 (6 bases). Per the germline V gene, CDR1 is MDHEN and CDR2 is SYDVKM. The V end lost 5 bases, the J end lost 0 bases, and 14 bases lay between the germline ends. This CDR3 contains 16 residues. Here the CDR3 reads CASSPGGAVAKNIQYF. CDR3 sequence (DNA): TGTGCCAGCAGTCCCGGGGGAGCGGTAGCCAAAAACATTCAGTACTTC.

The chain recombines TRBV7-2 with TRBJ2-3; D remains ambiguous. CDR1 is SGHTA and CDR2 is FQGNSA in the germline V gene. Trimming left V 4 bases short and J 6 bases short, with 14 bases between. The CDR3 length is 14 residues. The CDR3 loop is CASSSLRLVDTQYF. Written as DNA, the CDR3 is TGTGCCAGCAGCTCCTTACGCCTTGTGGATACGCAGTATTTT.

V gene TRBV29-1 combines with J gene TRBJ1-2; TRBD1 is a possible D gene (6 bases). CDR3 length: 13 residues. V was shortened by 3 bases and J by 6 bases, with 14 bases between the two germline ends. Germline CDR1 is SQVTM and CDR2 is ANQGSEA. The CDR3 nucleotides read TGCAGCGTTGAGTCAACAGGGCTCCATGGCTACACCTTC. It encodes CSVESTGLHGYTF.

The chain employs TRBV5-4 and TRBJ2-7, with 8 bases aligning to TRBD2. The CDR3 covers 13 residues. V lost 7 bases and J lost 3; bases outside the gene matches: 6. Germline CDR1 is SGHNT and CDR2 is YYREEE (reference sequence). The CDR3 bases are TGTGCCAGCGGGCTAGCGGGCAACTACGAGCAGTACTTC. It encodes CASGLAGNYEQYF.

This clone was counted only a few times. The CDR3 protein is CASSRGTEEETQYF. CDR3 coding DNA: TGTGCCAGCAGCCGAGGGACCGAAGAAGAGACCCAGTACTTC. This chain uses TRBV4-2 with TRBJ2-5, with D perhaps assigned TRBD1 or TRBD2 (5 bases each). Looked up from germline, CDR1 is LGHNA and CDR2 is YNFKEQ. The ends were cut back, 4 bases at V and 3 bases at J, with 12 bases in the middle. The CDR3 extends over 14 amino acids.

The J gene is TRBJ2-3, the V gene TRBV27; D is perhaps TRBD1 (5 bases). V dropped 4 bases and J dropped 7 bases, with 9 bases sitting between them. Germline-derived CDR1 and CDR2 are MNHEY and SMNVEV (reference sequence). The CDR3 has 12 amino acids. This chain's CDR3 is CASSSTVNTQYF. CDR3 in DNA: TGTGCCAGCAGTTCGACAGTAAATACGCAGTATTTT.

In this sample, this clone turned up a few times. The chain recombines TRBV7-6 with TRBJ2-7; D remains unclear. The CDR3 has 15 amino acids. V was shortened by 2 bases and J by 2 bases, with 13 bases between the two germline ends. CDR1 SGHVS and CDR2 FNYEAQ come from the germline V gene. CDR3 loop: CASSLLGRSTYEQYF. CDR3 sequence (DNA): TGTGCCAGCAGCTTACTTGGCCGCAGTACCTACGAGCAGTACTTC.

The CDR3 DNA is TGTGCCAGCAGCTTAGATATTGCGGCCCCGAGCTCCTACGAGCAGTACTTC. This translates into CASSLDIAAPSSYEQYF. The chain recombines TRBV11-2 with TRBJ2-7; D unclear. Deletions cut 0 bases from V and 0 bases from J, with 15 bases between. Per the germline V gene, CDR1 is SGHAT and CDR2 is FQNNGV. The CDR3 is 17 residues long.

This chain joins TRBV6-5 and TRBJ2-5; no clear D gene. Trimming cost V 3 bases and J 5 bases, with 4 bases left between them. Germline CDR1 reads MNHEY; CDR2 reads SVGAGI. CDR3 size: 11 residues. CDR3 DNA: TGTGCCAGCAGTTATTTGGAGACCCAGTACTTC. This sequence encodes CASSYLETQYF.